The table lists the clone carrying this T cell receptor (beta chain) with many counts. Its target is not known. TCR beta CDR3 regions were amplified from RNA transcripts. Researchers ran a first-round RT-PCR on the TCR CDR3 using the HTBI primer set. TCRdb passed the multiplex PCR reads through MiXCR, listing each CDR3 protein once. The sample holds hundreds of thousands of distinct CDR3 sequences; 13% to 15% are singletons and the top ten take roughly 10%. These data are taken from a study of T cells in Graves' hyperthyroidism and ophthalmopathy. Study outcomes and limitations: The model foresaw ophthalmopathy a median roughly 6 months prior to onset.

Patients counted as stable if ophthalmopathy did not develop within 18 months. Uncontrolled infection, other autoimmune disease, pregnancy or lactation barred patients from enrollment. This sequence was found in a woman aged 18-29 years with Graves' hyperthyroidism. Sequencing input: blood.

In DNA form, the CDR3 reads TGTGCCAGCAGCATAGGGTGGGACAGGGGTTCGAATTCACCCCTCCACTTT. Protein sequence: CASSIGWDRGSNSPLHF. This rearrangement joins TRBV11-2 to TRBJ1-6; 10 nucleotides match TRBD1. CDR3 size: 17 residues. Per the germline V gene, CDR1 is SGHAT and CDR2 is FQNNGV. Trimming took 5 bases from V and 7 from J; bases not matched to a gene: 11.